This TCR beta chain was retrieved from a study of shared clonotypes between healthy human individuals. All participating donors were Caucasian adults from Nashville, Tennessee. Naive CD4+ cells were CD45RA-selected; the remaining cells were memory. This CDR3 region has 12 residues. Germline CDR1 and CDR2: MDHEN and SYDVKM. The V gene lost 6 bases and the J gene lost 5 bases, with 11 bases spanning the gap. Study results and limitations: Several donors shared around 5.2% of their naive CD4 clonotypes. Sequencing depth was predicted to influence how clonotypes are shared among donors.

As to this clone: What it binds is unknown.

Generated by immunoSEQ multiplex PCR, the TCRdb table keeps only in-frame clones and is missing some. The sample includes fewer than 1.6 million clones, approximately 98.5% seen only once; the top ten take around 0.33%. The chain combines TRBV28 with TRBJ2-7; D is perhaps TRBD1 (6 bases). The source of this sequence is a man aged 25 to 40 in good health. Sequenced: naive CD4+ T cells sorted from blood. Sample subset: CD45RA+ positively selected. Here the CDR3 DNA reads TGTGCCAGCAGGTCACAGGGCCACGAGCAGTACTTC. This codes for CASRSQGHEQYF.